One sample yielded the 5 T cell receptor beta chains listed below, sequenced in a study of T cells in Graves' hyperthyroidism and ophthalmopathy. Amplified TCR beta CDR3 regions derived from RNA transcripts. TCR CDR3 underwent first-round RT-PCR with the HTBI primer set. TCRdb re-analysed the multiplex PCR reads in MiXCR, keeping a single row per CDR3 protein. This sample yields about 400,000 distinct CDR3 sequences, of which roughly 15% are seen a single time; about 20% belongs to the top ten. The specimen sequenced was blood. The origin of the receptors is an older woman with Graves' ophthalmopathy.

The table lists this clonotype with many counts. This sequence joins TRBV3-1 and TRBJ2-1; D may be TRBD1 (5 bases). The CDR3 consists of 15 residues. Trimming pared 4 bases from V and 0 bases from J, leaving 10 bases between. The germline V gene encodes CDR1 LGHDT and CDR2 YNNKEL (reference sequence). The DNA of the CDR3 is TGTGCCAGCAGCCCGACAGTTAACTCCTACAATGAGCAGTTCTTC. Amino acids: CASSPTVNSYNEQFF.

This clonotype has only a few counts. The chain uses TRBV6-1 and TRBJ2-2; D is unresolved. This CDR3 is built from 15 residues. The V gene lost 7 bases and the J gene lost 6 bases, with 18 bases spanning the gap. The germline CDR1 and CDR2 sequences are MNHNS and SASEGT. CDR3 protein: CASMGPELGPGELFF. In nucleotides, the CDR3 is TGTGCCAGCATGGGCCCGGAGTTAGGGCCCGGGGAGCTGTTTTTT.

This clonotype has only a few counts. J is TRBJ2-1 and V is TRBV30; unclear D gene. The CDR3 runs 14 residues. Germline V lookup: CDR1 GTSNPN, CDR2 SVGIG (reference sequence). The V end lost 3 bases, the J end lost 0 bases, and 9 bases lay between the germline ends. The CDR3 is CAWSKSSSYNEQFF. The DNA of the CDR3 is TGTGCCTGGAGCAAGTCGAGCTCCTACAATGAGCAGTTCTTC.

Many counts were recorded for this clonotype. The rearrangement links TRBV7-9 to TRBJ2-2; D remains unclear. In germline, CDR1 is SEHNR, CDR2 FQNEAQ (reference sequence). This CDR3 comprises 14 residues. The V end lost 0 bases, the J end lost 4 bases, and 6 bases lay between the germline ends. CDR3 region: CASSLAGLTGELFF. For the CDR3, the DNA is TGTGCCAGCAGCTTAGCAGGGCTCACCGGGGAGCTGTTTTTT.

V usage is TRBV5-1 and J usage is TRBJ1-6; D is unresolved. V lost 2 bases and J 7 bases, leaving 7 bases between the germline ends. There are 13 residues in the CDR3. Germline lookup yields CDR1 SGHRS and CDR2 YFSETQ. CDR3 nucleotides: TGCGCCAGCAGCTTCCAACTGAATTCACCCCTCCACTTT. This sequence encodes CASSFQLNSPLHF.